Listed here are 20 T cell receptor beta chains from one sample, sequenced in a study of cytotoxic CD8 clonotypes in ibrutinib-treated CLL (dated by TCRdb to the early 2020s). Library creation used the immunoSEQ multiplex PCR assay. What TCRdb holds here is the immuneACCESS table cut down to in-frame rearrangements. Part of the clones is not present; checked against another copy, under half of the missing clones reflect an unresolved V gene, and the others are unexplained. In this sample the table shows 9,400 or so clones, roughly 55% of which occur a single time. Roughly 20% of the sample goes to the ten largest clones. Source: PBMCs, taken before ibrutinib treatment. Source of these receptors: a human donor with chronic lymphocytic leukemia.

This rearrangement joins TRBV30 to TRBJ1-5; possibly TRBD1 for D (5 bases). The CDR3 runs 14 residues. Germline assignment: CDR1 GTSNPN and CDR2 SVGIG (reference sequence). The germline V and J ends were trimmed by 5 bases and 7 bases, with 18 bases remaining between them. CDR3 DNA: TGTGCCTGGGGAGGCCAGGGCTGGGGGCAGCCCCAGCATTTT. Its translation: CAWGGQGWGQPQHF.

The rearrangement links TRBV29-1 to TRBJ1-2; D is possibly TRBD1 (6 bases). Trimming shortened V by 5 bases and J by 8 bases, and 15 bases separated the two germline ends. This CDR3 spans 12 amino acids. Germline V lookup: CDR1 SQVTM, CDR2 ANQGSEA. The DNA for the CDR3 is TGCAGCGTTTGGTCAGGGGCGGCGGGCTACACCTTC. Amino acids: CSVWSGAAGYTF. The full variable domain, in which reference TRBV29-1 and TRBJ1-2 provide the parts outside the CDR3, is SAVISQKPSRDICQRGTSLTIQCQVDSQVTMMFWYRQQPGQSLTLIATANQGSEATYESGFVIDKFPISRPNLTFSTLTVSNMSPEDSSIYLCSVWSGAAGYTFGSGTRLTVV.

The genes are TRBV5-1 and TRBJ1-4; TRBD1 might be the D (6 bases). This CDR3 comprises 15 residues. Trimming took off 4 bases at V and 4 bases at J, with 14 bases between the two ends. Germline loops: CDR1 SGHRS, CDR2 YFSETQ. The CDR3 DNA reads TGCGCCAGCAGCAGAATAAGGGGGAATAATGAAAAACTGTTTTTT. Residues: CASSRIRGNNEKLFF.

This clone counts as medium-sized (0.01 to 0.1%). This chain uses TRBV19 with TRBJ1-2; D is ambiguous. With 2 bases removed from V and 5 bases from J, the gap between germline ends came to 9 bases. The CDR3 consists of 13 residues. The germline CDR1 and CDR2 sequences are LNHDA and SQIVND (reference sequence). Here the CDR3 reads CASSISGQYGYTF. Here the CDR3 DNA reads TGTGCCAGTAGTATAAGCGGGCAGTATGGCTACACCTTC. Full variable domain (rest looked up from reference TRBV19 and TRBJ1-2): DGGITQSPKYLFRKEGQNVTLSCEQNLNHDAMYWYRQDPGQGLRLIYYSQIVNDFQKGDIAEGYSVSREKKESFPLTVTSAQKNPTAFYLCASSISGQYGYTFGSGTRLTVV.

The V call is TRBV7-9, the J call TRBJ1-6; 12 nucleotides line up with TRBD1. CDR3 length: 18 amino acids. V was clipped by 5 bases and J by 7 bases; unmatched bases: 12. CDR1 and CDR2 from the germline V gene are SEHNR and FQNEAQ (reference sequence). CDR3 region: CASSDGTGGLGPNSPLHF. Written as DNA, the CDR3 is TGTGCCAGCAGCGACGGGACAGGGGGCCTCGGGCCAAATTCACCCCTCCACTTT.

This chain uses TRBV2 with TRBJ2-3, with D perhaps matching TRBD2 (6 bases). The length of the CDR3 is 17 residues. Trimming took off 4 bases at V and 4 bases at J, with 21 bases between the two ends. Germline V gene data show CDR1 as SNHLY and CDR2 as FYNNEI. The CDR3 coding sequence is TGTGCCAGCAGTGTCCTCGGAGGGGAACCGAGCGCAGATACGCAGTATTTT. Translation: CASSVLGGEPSADTQYF.

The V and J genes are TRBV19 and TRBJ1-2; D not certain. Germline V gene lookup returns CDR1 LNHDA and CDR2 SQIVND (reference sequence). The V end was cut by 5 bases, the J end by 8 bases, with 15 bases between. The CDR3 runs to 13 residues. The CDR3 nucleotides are TGTGCCAGTAGTCCACCGGGAAACGGGGGCTACACCTTC. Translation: CASSPPGNGGYTF. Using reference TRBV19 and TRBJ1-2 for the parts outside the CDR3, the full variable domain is DGGITQSPKYLFRKEGQNVTLSCEQNLNHDAMYWYRQDPGQGLRLIYYSQIVNDFQKGDIAEGYSVSREKKESFPLTVTSAQKNPTAFYLCASSPPGNGGYTFGSGTRLTVV.

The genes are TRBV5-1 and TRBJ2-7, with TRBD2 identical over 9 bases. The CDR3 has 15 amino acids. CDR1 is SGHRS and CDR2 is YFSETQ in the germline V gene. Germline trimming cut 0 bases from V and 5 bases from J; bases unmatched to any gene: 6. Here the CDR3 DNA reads TGCGCCAGCAGCTTGGTTACTAGCGGGCCCCACGAGCAGTACTTC. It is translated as CASSLVTSGPHEQYF.

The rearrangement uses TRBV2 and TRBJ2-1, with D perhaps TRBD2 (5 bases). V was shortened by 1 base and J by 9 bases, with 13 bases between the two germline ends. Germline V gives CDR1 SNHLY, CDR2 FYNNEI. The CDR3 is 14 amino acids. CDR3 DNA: TGTGCCAGCAGTGAAGGGCCGGGGAATAGTGAGCAGTTCTTC. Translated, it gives CASSEGPGNSEQFF.

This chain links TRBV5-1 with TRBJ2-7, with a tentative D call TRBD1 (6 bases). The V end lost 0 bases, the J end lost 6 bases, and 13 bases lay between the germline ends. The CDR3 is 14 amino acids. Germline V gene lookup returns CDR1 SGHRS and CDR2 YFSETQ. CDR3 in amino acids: CASSLAVDRREQYF. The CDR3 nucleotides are TGCGCCAGCAGCTTGGCCGTGGACAGACGCGAGCAGTACTTC.

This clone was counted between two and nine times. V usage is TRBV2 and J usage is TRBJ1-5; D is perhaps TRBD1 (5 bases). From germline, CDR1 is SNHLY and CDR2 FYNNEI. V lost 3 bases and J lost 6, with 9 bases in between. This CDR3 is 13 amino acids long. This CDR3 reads CASSDRGVQPQHF. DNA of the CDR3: TGTGCCAGCAGTGATCGAGGGGTTCAGCCCCAGCATTTT.

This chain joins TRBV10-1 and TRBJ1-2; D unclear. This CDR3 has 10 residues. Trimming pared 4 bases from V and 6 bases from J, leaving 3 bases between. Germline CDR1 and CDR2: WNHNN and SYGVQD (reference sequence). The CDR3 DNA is TGCGCCAGCAGTGGTGATGGCTACACCTTC. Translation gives CASSGDGYTF.

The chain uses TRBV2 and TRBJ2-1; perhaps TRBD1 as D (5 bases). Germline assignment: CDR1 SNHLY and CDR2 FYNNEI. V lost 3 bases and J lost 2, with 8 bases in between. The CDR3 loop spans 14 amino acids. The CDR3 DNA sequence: TGTGCCAGCAGTGATAAGGGGCCCTACAATGAGCAGTTCTTC. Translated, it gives CASSDKGPYNEQFF.

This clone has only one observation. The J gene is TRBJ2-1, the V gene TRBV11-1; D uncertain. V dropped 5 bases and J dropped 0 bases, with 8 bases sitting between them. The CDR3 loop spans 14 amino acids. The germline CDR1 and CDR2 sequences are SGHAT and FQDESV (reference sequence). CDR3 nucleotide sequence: TGTGCCAGCAGCCTCTCCAGCTCCTACAATGAGCAGTTCTTC. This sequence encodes CASSLSSSYNEQFF.

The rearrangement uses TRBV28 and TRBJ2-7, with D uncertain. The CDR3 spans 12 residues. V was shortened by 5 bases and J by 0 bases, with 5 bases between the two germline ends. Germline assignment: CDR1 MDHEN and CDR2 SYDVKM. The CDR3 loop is CASSSLSYEQYF. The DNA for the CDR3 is TGTGCCAGCAGTAGCCTCTCCTACGAGCAGTACTTC.

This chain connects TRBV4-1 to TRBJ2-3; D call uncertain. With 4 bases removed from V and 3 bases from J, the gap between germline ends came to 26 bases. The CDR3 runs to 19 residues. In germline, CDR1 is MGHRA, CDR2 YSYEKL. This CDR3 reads CASSLDRAQQTTLTDTQYF. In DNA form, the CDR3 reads TGCGCCAGCAGCCTTGACCGGGCTCAACAGACGACCCTTACAGATACGCAGTATTTT.

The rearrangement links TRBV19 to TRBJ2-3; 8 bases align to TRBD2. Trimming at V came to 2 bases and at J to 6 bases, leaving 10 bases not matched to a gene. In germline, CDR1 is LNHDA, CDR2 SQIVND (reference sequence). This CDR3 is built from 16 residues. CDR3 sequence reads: CASSIITSGLLDTQYF. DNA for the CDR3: TGTGCCAGTAGTATAATTACTAGCGGACTGCTCGATACGCAGTATTTT. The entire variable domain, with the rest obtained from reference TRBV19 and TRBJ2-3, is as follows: DGGITQSPKYLFRKEGQNVTLSCEQNLNHDAMYWYRQDPGQGLRLIYYSQIVNDFQKGDIAEGYSVSREKKESFPLTVTSAQKNPTAFYLCASSIITSGLLDTQYFGPGTRLTVL.

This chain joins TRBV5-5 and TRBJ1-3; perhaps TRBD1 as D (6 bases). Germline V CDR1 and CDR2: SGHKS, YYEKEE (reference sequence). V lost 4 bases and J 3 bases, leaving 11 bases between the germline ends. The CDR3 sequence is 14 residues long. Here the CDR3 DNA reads TGTGCCAGCAGCCTGACAGGACTTGGAAACACCATATATTTT. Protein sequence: CASSLTGLGNTIYF.

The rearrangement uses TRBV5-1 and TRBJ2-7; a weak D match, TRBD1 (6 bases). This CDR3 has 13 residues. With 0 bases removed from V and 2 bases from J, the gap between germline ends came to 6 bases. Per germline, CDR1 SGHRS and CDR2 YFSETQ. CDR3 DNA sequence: TGCGCCAGCAGCTTGGGGGGGCCCTACGAGCAGTACTTC. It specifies CASSLGGPYEQYF.

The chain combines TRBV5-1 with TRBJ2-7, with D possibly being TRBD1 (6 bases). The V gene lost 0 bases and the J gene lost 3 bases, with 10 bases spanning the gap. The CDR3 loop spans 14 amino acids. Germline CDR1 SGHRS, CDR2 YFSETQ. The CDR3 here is CASSLGRGSYEQYF. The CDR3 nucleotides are TGCGCCAGCAGCTTGGGCAGGGGTAGCTACGAGCAGTACTTC.